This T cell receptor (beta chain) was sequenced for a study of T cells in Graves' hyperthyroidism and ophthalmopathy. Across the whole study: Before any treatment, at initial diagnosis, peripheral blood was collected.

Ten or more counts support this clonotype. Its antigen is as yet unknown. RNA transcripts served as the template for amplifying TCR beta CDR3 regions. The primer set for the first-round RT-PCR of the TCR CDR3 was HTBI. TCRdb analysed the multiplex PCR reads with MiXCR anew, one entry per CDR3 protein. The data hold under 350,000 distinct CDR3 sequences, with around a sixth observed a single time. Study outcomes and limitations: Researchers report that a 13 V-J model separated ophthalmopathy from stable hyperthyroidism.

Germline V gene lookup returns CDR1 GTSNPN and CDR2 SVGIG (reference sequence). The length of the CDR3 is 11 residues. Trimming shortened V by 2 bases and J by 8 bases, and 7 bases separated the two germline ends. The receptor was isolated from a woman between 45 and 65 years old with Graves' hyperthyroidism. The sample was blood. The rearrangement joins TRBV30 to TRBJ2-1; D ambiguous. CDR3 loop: CAWSFSHEQFF. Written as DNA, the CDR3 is TGTGCCTGGAGTTTTAGCCATGAGCAGTTCTTC.